This TCR beta chain was found in a study of cytomegalovirus exposure and HLA in healthy donors. The PCR made use of 60 Vbeta and 13 Jbeta primers. Only in-frame clones appear in the TCRdb table, and some are missing; sequencing was by immunoSEQ multiplex PCR. The listing records about 160,000 clones. A word on this clone: Its antigen is still unknown.

Study conclusions and caveats: The majority of CMV-associated TCR beta chains were reported as apparently HLA-restricted in a later analysis. In a later analysis, specific HLA alleles were associated with around 17,000 TCR beta sequences at a 0.05 false discovery rate. V- and J-gene trimming in TCR beta was tied to a missense DCLRE1C variant by an analysis performed later.

The material sequenced was PBMCs. The clonotype comes from a woman in her fifties or sixties in good health and CMV-seronegative.

The CDR3 region has the DNA TGTGCCAGCAGCTCTATGACAGGGAAGGCGGAGACCCAGTACTTC. It specifies CASSSMTGKAETQYF. This chain links TRBV11-2 with TRBJ2-5, with 7 bases aligning to TRBD1. V lost 4 bases, J lost 5 bases, and 10 bases stayed unmatched. Germline CDR1 reads SGHAT; CDR2 reads FQNNGV. The CDR3 totals 15 residues. Full variable domain (remainder filled in from reference TRBV11-2 and TRBJ2-5): EAGVAQSPRYKIIEKRQSVAFWCNPISGHATLYWYQQILGQGPKLLIQFQNNGVVDDSQLPKDRFSAERLKGVDSTLKIQPAKLEDSAVYLCASSSMTGKAETQYFGPGTRLLVL.